Below are 21 T cell receptor beta chains sequenced from a single sample in a study of prognosis after radiotherapy for stage I lung cancer. Genomic DNA provided the template from which TCR beta CDR3 was amplified by two-round multiplex PCR. Round one of PCR was performed, and it used primers specific to each TRBV and TRBJ gene. A single record per CDR3 protein comes from TCRdb applying MiXCR to the multiplex PCR reads. This sample carries more than 30,000 distinct CDR3 sequences, around 43% of them seen once, and the ten largest clones take approximately 15%. Sequenced here: PBMCs, sampled before or after stereotactic body radiation therapy (not recorded which). Receptors were obtained from a donor over 45 with non-small cell lung cancer.

The genes are TRBV2 and TRBJ2-7; 7 bases fit TRBD1. V lost 7 bases to trimming and J lost 2 bases; unmatched junction nucleotides: 5. CDR3 length: 13 residues. The germline CDR1 and CDR2 sequences are SNHLY and FYNNEI. CDR3 DNA sequence: TGTGCCAGCACGAGGACAGGTACCTACGAGCAGTACTTC. This translates into CASTRTGTYEQYF.

This clonotype was observed at least ten times. The chain combines TRBV5-4 with TRBJ1-6, with 7 bases that match TRBD1. Germline loops: CDR1 SGHNT, CDR2 YYREEE (reference sequence). This CDR3 has 14 amino acids. Germline trimming cut 4 bases from V and 4 bases from J; bases unmatched to any gene: 2. CDR3 sequence: CASSQDRYNSPLHF. The CDR3 nucleotides read TGTGCCAGCAGCCAGGACAGGTATAATTCACCCCTCCACTTT.

Concerning this clonotype: This likely reflects a read error, since a far larger clone is one base away. The chain is built from TRBV6-2 or TRBV6-3 and TRBJ2-2; D is perhaps TRBD1 (6 bases). Germline assignment: CDR1 MNHEY and CDR2 SVGEGT. This CDR3 has 15 amino acids. In nucleotides, the CDR3 is TGTGCCAGCAGTTTTGGGACACCAACTACCGTGGAGCCGTTTTTT. Translated: CASSFGTPTTVEPFF.

The genes are TRBV27 and TRBJ1-1, with 7 positions matching TRBD1. Trimming cost V 7 bases and J 1 base; bases outside gene matches: 6. CDR1 is MNHEY and CDR2 is SMNVEV in the germline V gene (reference sequence). The CDR3 has 14 amino acids. The CDR3 protein is CASIKTGRNTEAFF. CDR3 DNA sequence: TGTGCCAGCATTAAGACAGGGAGGAACACTGAAGCTTTCTTT.

Regarding this clonotype: The germline gene is not matched at one end of the junction; a read error may be the cause. This chain links TRBV20-1 with TRBJ2-2; D gene unclear. Germline V gene lookup returns CDR1 DFQATT and CDR2 SNEGSKA (reference sequence). This CDR3 comprises 15 residues. CDR3 sequence (DNA): TGCAGTGCTCCTCGACGGATCCTGAACACCTGGGAGCTGTTTTTT. Translation: CSAPRRILNTWELFF.

By share of the sample, this clonotype is medium-sized. This chain joins TRBV28 and TRBJ1-6; D is unresolved. Germline values: CDR1 MDHEN, CDR2 SYDVKM. The CDR3 has 12 residues. V was clipped by 6 bases and J by 9 bases, with 9 bases between them. CDR3 nucleotide sequence: TGTGCCAGCAGGGAGTCCGGTTCACCCCTCCACTTT. This sequence encodes CASRESGSPLHF.

Worth noting for this clonotype: Possible read error: a much larger clone is one base away. This chain uses TRBV5-1 with TRBJ1-2; D not resolved. The V gene lost 0 bases and the J gene lost 8 bases, with 8 bases spanning the gap. Germline V CDR1 and CDR2: SGHRS, YFSETQ. This CDR3 is 12 amino acids long. The CDR3 DNA is TGCGCCAGCAGCTTGGACGTCAAGGGCTACACCTTC. Translated: CASSLDVKGYTF. Full variable domain (missing parts from reference TRBV5-1 and TRBJ1-2): KAGVTQTPRYLIKTRGQQVTLSCSPISGHRSVSWYQQTPGQGLQFLFEYFSETQRNKGNFPGRFSGRQFSNSRSEMNVSTLELGDSALYLCASSLDVKGYTFGSGTRLTVV.

As for this clonotype: This likely reflects a read error, since a far larger clone is one base away. The gene calls are TRBV6-4 and TRBJ2-3; TRBD2 aligns across 7 bases. V lost 6 bases to trimming and J lost 2 bases; unmatched junction nucleotides: 14. Looked up from germline, CDR1 is MRHNA and CDR2 is SNTAGT. This CDR3 contains 17 residues. The CDR3: CASSSRPAGSYTDTQYF. The CDR3 region has the DNA TGTGCCAGCAGCTCAAGGCCAGCGGGAAGCTACACAGATACGCAGTATTTT.

This clonotype came up many times. The chain combines TRBV28 with TRBJ2-1, with 9 bases fitting TRBD2. This CDR3 has 15 amino acids. Trimming took 6 bases from V and 3 from J; bases not matched to a gene: 6. Germline V gene data show CDR1 as MDHEN and CDR2 as SYDVKM. The CDR3 bases are TGTGCCAGCAGCGTAGCGGGAGAGTACTACAATGAGCAGTTCTTC. Translation: CASSVAGEYYNEQFF. Filled out from reference TRBV28 and TRBJ2-1, the complete variable domain reads DVKVTQSSRYLVKRTGEKVFLECVQDMDHENMFWYRQDPGLGLRLIYFSYDVKMKEKGDIPEGYSVSREKKERFSLILESASTNQTSMYLCASSVAGEYYNEQFFGPGTRLTVL.

The chain has TRBV6-2 or TRBV6-3 and TRBJ2-1; TRBD1 aligns across 10 bases. The length of the CDR3 is 15 residues. Germline CDR1 MNHEY, CDR2 SVGEGT. The V and J ends lost 7 bases and 10 bases, in that order; junction bases with no gene match: 13. CDR3 coding DNA: TGTGCCAGCATGGTTGCGGGACAGGGGACCTACGAGCAGTTCTTC. Its translation is CASMVAGQGTYEQFF.

Sample share makes this clonotype medium-sized (0.01 to 0.1%). The chain joins TRBV6-1 to TRBJ2-6; D is ambiguous. The CDR3 runs 15 residues. V lost 5 bases, J lost 1 base, and 9 bases lay in between. Germline V gene data show CDR1 as MNHNS and CDR2 as SASEGT. This chain's CDR3 is CASSPWSSGANVLTF. CDR3 DNA: TGTGCCAGCAGTCCATGGTCGTCTGGGGCCAACGTCCTGACTTTC.

This clonotype occurred many times. At one of its ends the junction is not consistent with the germline gene, which may arise from a read error. J is TRBJ1-2 and V is TRBV4-1; D not certain. Germline lookup yields CDR1 MGHRA and CDR2 YSYEKL. There are 11 residues in the CDR3. DNA for the CDR3: TGCGCCAGCAGCCCAAAGGATGGCCACACCTTC. This codes for CASSPKDGHTF.

V gene TRBV7-9 combines with J gene TRBJ2-3; D remains ambiguous. Trimming removed 3 bases at V and 4 bases at J, with 8 bases between. The CDR3 is made up of 13 amino acids. Germline assignment: CDR1 SEHNR and CDR2 FQNEAQ (reference sequence). CDR3 nucleotides: TGTGCCAGCAGCTTCAAGCGTGCAGATACGCAGTATTTT. It encodes CASSFKRADTQYF.

The chain recombines TRBV6-1 with TRBJ1-1, with 8 bases lining up with TRBD1. Germline CDR1 and CDR2: MNHNS and SASEGT. V gave up 7 bases and J gave up 5 bases; unmatched junction bases: 12. CDR3 length equals 15 residues. CDR3 protein: CASISAPDRATEAFF. The CDR3 DNA reads TGTGCCAGCATTTCCGCCCCGGACAGGGCTACTGAAGCTTTCTTT.

As to this clonotype: A much more abundant neighbour one base away suggests this may be a read error. This chain joins TRBV6-2 or TRBV6-3 and TRBJ2-5; D may correspond to TRBD1 or TRBD2 (5 bases each). The germline gives CDR1 MNHEY, CDR2 SVGEGT. Trimming shortened V by 6 bases and J by 8 bases, and 16 bases separated the two germline ends. CDR3 length: 13 residues. The DNA of the CDR3 is TGTGCCAGCAGAGAGGGGATCTGGGATACCCAGTACTTC. Translated, it gives CASREGIWDTQYF.

This clonotype was observed many times. The V and J genes are TRBV27 and TRBJ2-3; no reliable D call. V lost 4 bases to trimming and J lost 4 bases, with 12 bases between them. This CDR3 comprises 14 residues. Germline CDR1 reads MNHEY; CDR2 reads SMNVEV (reference sequence). The CDR3 DNA is TGTGCCAGCAGTTACCGGGCCTACTCAGATACGCAGTATTTT. Residues: CASSYRAYSDTQYF.

This clonotype was found many times. The chain uses TRBV5-1 and TRBJ2-1; 9 bases map to TRBD1. Germline V gene data show CDR1 as SGHRS and CDR2 as YFSETQ. The V and J ends lost 6 bases and 4 bases, in that order; junction bases with no gene match: 5. CDR3 length: 14 amino acids. The CDR3 region has the DNA TGCGCCAGCACGGGGGACAGGGTATACAATGAGCAGTTCTTC. Amino acids: CASTGDRVYNEQFF.

This clonotype is medium-sized (0.01 to 0.1%). The CDR3 nucleotides are TGTGCCAGCAGTTTATCCTCGGGACTACTCTACGAGCAGTACTTC. It yields the protein CASSLSSGLLYEQYF. This chain connects TRBV27 to TRBJ2-7; 7 bases are shared with TRBD2. Germline CDR1 and CDR2: MNHEY and SMNVEV (reference sequence). The J segment lost 3 bases and the V segment lost 0 bases, leaving 5 bases of the junction unmatched. The CDR3 runs to 15 residues.

This clonotype appeared a few times. This may be a read error, as it is one base from a much larger clone. The chain is built from TRBV6-9 and TRBJ1-2; tentatively, D is TRBD1 (6 bases). In germline, CDR1 is MNHGY, CDR2 SVAAGI. This CDR3 has 14 residues. The CDR3 loop is CASGYRDGYYGYTF. The CDR3 DNA reads TGTGCCAGCGGTTACAGGGACGGCTACTATGGCTACACCTTC.

This clonotype occurred many times. The gene calls are TRBV30 and TRBJ2-3; D tentatively fits TRBD1 or TRBD2 (6 bases each). The CDR3 extends over 19 amino acids. Trimming took off 2 bases at V and 2 bases at J, with 26 bases between the two ends. Germline CDR1 GTSNPN, CDR2 SVGIG (reference sequence). CDR3 protein: CAWSRTTRTGKGLTDTQYF. The DNA of the CDR3 is TGTGCCTGGAGTCGGACTACCCGCACAGGGAAGGGGCTCACAGATACGCAGTATTTT.

The DNA for the CDR3 is TGTGCCAGCAGTTTATACGGGGGCCGCCGTGGGGAGCAGTACTTC. Amino acids: CASSLYGGRRGEQYF. The chain uses TRBV27 and TRBJ2-7; D might be TRBD1 or TRBD2, each matching 6 bases. The CDR3 length is 15 residues. Trimming shortened V by 1 base and J by 7 bases, and 17 bases separated the two germline ends. CDR1 is MNHEY, CDR2 SMNVEV, per germline (reference sequence).